Following are 25 T cell receptor beta chains from one sample sequenced in a study of shared clonotypes between healthy human individuals. TCRdb keeps only in-frame clones here, not all; method: immunoSEQ multiplex PCR. The sample lists just over 2,000,000 clones; 85% to 95% were seen once. The sequenced sample consisted of naive CD4+ T cells sorted from blood. This sample's subset: CD45RA+ positively selected. The receptors were sampled from a man between 18 and 29 years old in good health.

J is TRBJ2-7 and V is TRBV7-9; D possibly corresponds to TRBD1 (6 bases). This CDR3 has 14 amino acids. V was trimmed by 1 base and J by 2 bases, leaving 9 bases between them. Germline CDR1 SEHNR, CDR2 FQNEAQ (reference sequence). The CDR3 loop is CASSLGSGAYEQYF. The CDR3 DNA reads TGTGCCAGCAGCTTAGGCTCAGGGGCCTACGAGCAGTACTTC.

A note on this clone: This sample also contains other DNA sequences that code for the same CDR3. The CDR3 DNA reads TGTGCCAGCAGCTTAGGACAGGGGCAAGAGACCCAGTACTTC. Translating it yields CASSLGQGQETQYF. The J gene is TRBJ2-5, the V gene TRBV7-9; TRBD1 aligns across 8 bases. V lost 1 base to trimming and J lost 2 bases; unmatched junction nucleotides: 0. This CDR3 has 14 amino acids. Germline V gene sequence: CDR1 SEHNR, CDR2 FQNEAQ (reference sequence).

This clone was detected a few times. Different DNA sequences within this sample yield the same CDR3. V gene TRBV5-1 combines with J gene TRBJ2-7; D not certain. Trimming pared 0 bases from V and 5 bases from J, leaving 6 bases between. The germline gives CDR1 SGHRS, CDR2 YFSETQ. This CDR3 spans 12 amino acids. The CDR3 sequence: CASSLDGDEQYF. Written as DNA, the CDR3 is TGCGCCAGCAGCTTGGATGGGGACGAGCAGTACTTC. Supplemented by reference TRBV5-1 and TRBJ2-7, the full variable domain reads KAGVTQTPRYLIKTRGQQVTLSCSPISGHRSVSWYQQTPGQGLQFLFEYFSETQRNKGNFPGRFSGRQFSNSRSEMNVSTLELGDSALYLCASSLDGDEQYFGPGTRLTVT.

The rearrangement links TRBV30 to TRBJ1-1, with D unclear. The CDR3 has 13 residues. Between the trimmed V and J ends, which lost 2 bases and 6 bases, there was a span of 13 bases. CDR1 is GTSNPN, CDR2 SVGIG, per germline (reference sequence). DNA for the CDR3: TGTGCCTGGAGTCTGTCTCCAGAGTCTGAAGCTTTCTTT. Its translation: CAWSLSPESEAFF.

This chain links TRBV2 with TRBJ2-3, with D possibly called TRBD1 or TRBD2 (5 bases each). Germline V CDR1 and CDR2: SNHLY, FYNNEI. V was pared by 8 bases and J by 2 bases, with 20 bases between. The CDR3 extends over 16 amino acids. CDR3 nucleotides: TGTGCCAGCGGTGGGGGATCAGGGCTCGTCACAGATACGCAGTATTTT. Encoded protein: CASGGGSGLVTDTQYF.

A single count supports this clone. The V gene is TRBV5-1, the J gene TRBJ2-3; 9 nucleotides line up with TRBD2. The germline V gene has CDR1 SGHRS and CDR2 YFSETQ. The CDR3 spans 15 residues. The J segment lost 4 bases and the V segment lost 0 bases, leaving 3 bases of the junction unmatched. CDR3 coding DNA: TGCGCCAGCAGCTTGGGGGGACTAGCACCAGATACGCAGTATTTT. Its translation is CASSLGGLAPDTQYF.

This chain uses TRBV18 with TRBJ2-3; perhaps TRBD1 as D (6 bases). Trimming took 2 bases from V and 1 from J, leaving 10 bases between them. The CDR3 contains 15 residues. CDR1 and CDR2 (germline): KGHSH, LQKENI. CDR3 in amino acids: CASSPSGQRTDTQYF. Written as DNA, the CDR3 is TGTGCCAGCTCACCATCTGGACAGCGCACAGATACGCAGTATTTT.

In its sample, this clone was seen once. Other DNA sequences in this specimen translate into the identical CDR3. The rearrangement joins TRBV7-2 to TRBJ1-1, with no clear D. Germline values: CDR1 SGHTA, CDR2 FQGNSA. The CDR3 length is 13 residues. V gave up 1 base and J gave up 0 bases, with 3 bases separating them. This CDR3 is CASSLDLNTEAFF. CDR3 DNA sequence: TGTGCCAGCAGCTTAGACCTGAACACTGAAGCTTTCTTT. The full variable domain, completed using reference TRBV7-2 and TRBJ1-1, is GAGVSQSPSNKVTEKGKDVELRCDPISGHTALYWYRQSLGQGLEFLIYFQGNSAPDKSGLPSDRFSAERTGGSVSTLTIQRTQQEDSAVYLCASSLDLNTEAFFGQGTRLTVV.

This CDR3 reads CASSERSLYEAFF. The CDR3 nucleotides read TGCGCCAGCAGCGAACGGTCGCTGTATGAAGCTTTCTTT. This chain connects TRBV5-1 to TRBJ1-1, with D hard to call. From germline, CDR1 is SGHRS and CDR2 YFSETQ. The CDR3 sequence is 13 residues long. The V and J ends lost 4 bases and 7 bases respectively, with 14 bases between them.

To note about this clone: The sample contains more than one DNA sequence encoding this CDR3. The chain has TRBV18 and TRBJ1-2; D uncertain. Germline V gene lookup returns CDR1 KGHSH and CDR2 LQKENI. The CDR3 loop spans 12 amino acids. V was clipped by 3 bases and J by 3 bases, with 5 bases between them. CDR3 in DNA: TGTGCCAGCTCACCTGACGACTATGGCTACACCTTC. It specifies CASSPDDYGYTF.

The genes are TRBV28 and TRBJ1-2, with 8 bases lining up with TRBD1. The CDR3 is 15 amino acids. CDR1 and CDR2 (germline): MDHEN, SYDVKM. Trimming removed 6 bases from V and 2 bases from J; junction bases left unmatched: 8. The DNA of the CDR3 is TGTGCCAGCAGAGCCGACAGGGGCTCCAACTATGGCTACACCTTC. Its protein product is CASRADRGSNYGYTF.

This chain links TRBV9 with TRBJ2-5; 14 nucleotides match TRBD2. The CDR3 contains 15 residues. The germline V gene encodes CDR1 SGDLS and CDR2 YYNGEE. V lost 3 bases to trimming and J lost 5 bases; unmatched junction nucleotides: 3. Here the CDR3 reads CASSGLAGGLETQYF. The CDR3 DNA reads TGTGCCAGCAGCGGACTAGCGGGAGGGCTGGAGACCCAGTACTTC.

The rearrangement links TRBV5-6 to TRBJ1-4; D unclear. Trimming took 0 bases from V and 0 from J, leaving 9 bases between them. Looked up from germline, CDR1 is SGHDT and CDR2 is YYEEEE. The length of the CDR3 is 16 residues. The CDR3 is CASSLGLRATNEKLFF. DNA of the CDR3: TGTGCCAGCAGCTTGGGCTTAAGGGCAACTAATGAAAAACTGTTTTTT.

The V gene is TRBV5-1, the J gene TRBJ2-6; a weak D match, TRBD1 (5 bases). The CDR3 runs 15 residues. Germline loops: CDR1 SGHRS, CDR2 YFSETQ. The V gene lost 3 bases and the J gene lost 0 bases, with 7 bases spanning the gap. The CDR3 is CASSSDSSGANVLTF. The CDR3 DNA reads as TGCGCCAGCAGCTCCGACAGCTCTGGGGCCAACGTCCTGACTTTC.

This clone was detected only a few times. The rearrangement uses TRBV6-5 and TRBJ1-6, with D possibly being TRBD1 (5 bases). Germline CDR1 reads MNHEY; CDR2 reads SVGAGI. V lost 6 bases to trimming and J lost 10 bases, with 19 bases between them. The CDR3 is 15 residues long. DNA for the CDR3: TGTGCCAGCAGCCGGATGGGGGGAGTAGGCTCACCCCTCCACTTT. This codes for CASSRMGGVGSPLHF.

With regard to this clone: Germline and junction disagree at one end, which may indicate a read error. This chain connects TRBV25-1 to TRBJ2-7; perhaps TRBD2 as D (6 bases). The CDR3 has 12 amino acids. Germline-derived CDR1 and CDR2 are MGHDK and SYGVNS. CDR3 coding DNA: TGTGCCACCCGCCACCATCGAAGGGACTGGGACTTC. Translated, it gives CATRHHRRDWDF.

The chain links TRBV18 to TRBJ1-2; 7 positions match TRBD1. CDR3 length: 14 residues. Germline CDR1 reads KGHSH; CDR2 reads LQKENI. V dropped 6 bases and J dropped 3; count of bases not matched to a gene: 7. The CDR3 coding sequence is TGTGCCAGCTCGTCAATCGACAGGGACTATGGCTACACCTTC. Residues: CASSSIDRDYGYTF.

CDR3 in amino acids: CASSWGGTAQGYTF. The CDR3 coding sequence is TGTGCCAGCAGTTGGGGCGGGACGGCCCAAGGCTACACCTTC. The rearrangement uses TRBV28 and TRBJ1-2; D is perhaps TRBD1 (5 bases). The CDR3 loop spans 14 amino acids. V was pared by 4 bases and J by 8 bases, with 17 bases between. The germline CDR1 and CDR2 sequences are MDHEN and SYDVKM.

Of note for this clone: The same CDR3 is also encoded by other DNA sequences in this sample. The chain couples TRBV30 to TRBJ2-7, with TRBD1 matching 7 bases. J was trimmed by 3 bases and V by 2 bases; bases with no gene match: 4. The CDR3 extends over 13 amino acids. Germline CDR1 is GTSNPN and CDR2 is SVGIG (reference sequence). DNA for the CDR3: TGTGCCTGGAGTAGGGGGCTGGGCTACGAGCAGTACTTC. It encodes CAWSRGLGYEQYF.

Notes on this clone: Different DNA sequences within this sample yield the same CDR3. This chain links TRBV30 with TRBJ1-5; D ambiguous. The CDR3 contains 12 residues. The V and J ends lost 0 bases and 6 bases respectively, with 6 bases between them. Looked up from germline, CDR1 is GTSNPN and CDR2 is SVGIG (reference sequence). The CDR3 region has the DNA TGTGCCTGGAGTGTATGGGGTCAGCCCCAGCATTTT. Encoded protein: CAWSVWGQPQHF.

The V call is TRBV2, the J call TRBJ1-1; D ambiguous. Per germline, CDR1 SNHLY and CDR2 FYNNEI. With 4 bases removed from V and 4 bases from J, the gap between germline ends came to 10 bases. This CDR3 has 13 residues. CDR3 coding DNA: TGTGCCAGCAGTGGGCACCGTCCCACTGAAGCTTTCTTT. Translating gives CASSGHRPTEAFF.

J is TRBJ2-1 and V is TRBV18; maybe TRBD2 (6 bases). V was trimmed by 0 bases and J by 1 base, leaving 10 bases between them. The CDR3 spans 16 residues. The V gene's germline CDR1 is KGHSH and CDR2 LQKENI. CDR3 loop: CASSPPIGGSYNEQFF. In DNA form, the CDR3 reads TGTGCCAGCTCACCACCGATCGGAGGGTCCTACAATGAGCAGTTCTTC.

J is TRBJ1-4 and V is TRBV30; TRBD1 matches 12 bases. The junction had 12 bases not matched to a gene; V was cut back by 5 bases and J by 2 bases. In germline, CDR1 is GTSNPN, CDR2 SVGIG (reference sequence). The CDR3 consists of 18 residues. The chain's CDR3 is CAWAGTGGALSTNEKLFF. The CDR3 nucleotides read TGTGCCTGGGCCGGGACAGGGGGCGCCTTAAGCACTAATGAAAAACTGTTTTTT.

A word on this clone: Other DNA sequences in the sample encode the same CDR3. V gene TRBV5-1 combines with J gene TRBJ2-7; weak D call: TRBD2 (6 bases). Trimming stripped 0 bases from V and 4 bases from J, with 8 bases between. This CDR3 has 13 amino acids. The germline V gene encodes CDR1 SGHRS and CDR2 YFSETQ. CDR3 residues: CASSLGAGYEQYF. In DNA, the CDR3 is TGCGCCAGCAGCTTGGGCGCGGGATACGAGCAGTACTTC.

V is TRBV2 and J is TRBJ2-4; 7 bases are shared with TRBD2. CDR1 is SNHLY and CDR2 is FYNNEI in the germline V gene. The length of the CDR3 is 14 residues. Trimming took 4 bases from V and 5 from J; bases not matched to a gene: 5. The CDR3 spells CASSVGLVENIQYF. CDR3 bases: TGTGCCAGCAGTGTAGGACTAGTGGAAAACATTCAGTACTTC.